The 9 T cell receptor beta chains listed next were all sequenced from one sample in a study of CD4+ T cells in melanoma. This table comes from immunoSEQ multiplex PCR, and its TCRdb copy is limited to in-frame clones, with some not included. Among 8,500 to 10,000 clones listed, 73% were seen once. The source material was cells from a culture (not recorded whether cultured in vitro). These receptors all come from a human donor with melanoma.

This clone was seen only a few times. The chain has TRBV11-2 and TRBJ1-5, with 7 nucleotides matching TRBD1. The CDR3 totals 15 residues. The trim removed 5 bases at V and 0 bases at J, leaving 4 bases unmatched. Per germline, CDR1 SGHAT and CDR2 FQNNGV. The CDR3 region has the DNA TGTGCCAGCAGCCTACAGGGGTATAGCAATCAGCCCCAGCATTTT. It specifies CASSLQGYSNQPQHF.

This clone was observed a single time. The chain carries TRBV29-1 and TRBJ2-1; D remains ambiguous. The CDR3 length is 13 residues. Deletions cut 4 bases from V and 0 bases from J, with 7 bases between. Per the germline V gene, CDR1 is SQVTM and CDR2 is ANQGSEA. CDR3 sequence: CSVGLSSYNEQFF. The CDR3, as DNA: TGCAGCGTTGGCTTGAGCTCCTACAATGAGCAGTTCTTC.

The rearrangement joins TRBV15 to TRBJ1-2; no clear D gene. The CDR3 runs 15 residues. The germline V and J ends were trimmed by 1 base and 5 bases, with 14 bases remaining between them. CDR1 LNHNV and CDR2 YYDKDF come from the germline V gene (reference sequence). CDR3 sequence reads: CATSRGPPNRYGYTF. For the CDR3, the DNA is TGTGCCACCAGCAGAGGACCGCCGAACCGGTATGGCTACACCTTC. Full variable domain (remainder filled in from reference TRBV15 and TRBJ1-2): DAMVIQNPRYQVTQFGKPVTLSCSQTLNHNVMYWYQQKSSQAPKLLFHYYDKDFNNEADTPDNFQSRRPNTSFCFLDIRSPGLGDTAMYLCATSRGPPNRYGYTFGSGTRLTVV.

This clone was detected only once. The chain employs TRBV25-1 and TRBJ2-7; TRBD2 is a possible D gene (6 bases). V shed 2 bases and J shed 2 bases, with 10 bases lying between them. This CDR3 is 14 amino acids long. CDR1 is MGHDK, CDR2 SYGVNS, per germline. CDR3 sequence reads: CASSEDRGTYEQYF. The CDR3 nucleotides read TGTGCCAGCAGTGAAGACCGCGGGACCTACGAGCAGTACTTC.

The chain joins TRBV11-2 to TRBJ2-7; 7 bases match TRBD2. The CDR3 is 14 amino acids. J gave up 3 bases and V 3 bases, and 5 bases lay outside the gene matches. Looked up from germline, CDR1 is SGHAT and CDR2 is FQNNGV. The CDR3 protein is CASSLRTRVYEQYF. Written as DNA, the CDR3 is TGTGCCAGCAGCTTGCGGACTAGGGTCTACGAGCAGTACTTC. The complete variable domain, with remaining parts taken from reference TRBV11-2 and TRBJ2-7, reads EAGVAQSPRYKIIEKRQSVAFWCNPISGHATLYWYQQILGQGPKLLIQFQNNGVVDDSQLPKDRFSAERLKGVDSTLKIQPAKLEDSAVYLCASSLRTRVYEQYFGPGTRLTVT.

The rearrangement uses TRBV5-1 and TRBJ1-4; TRBD1 aligns across 8 bases. This CDR3 has 16 residues. The trim removed 0 bases at V and 2 bases at J, leaving 3 bases unmatched. Germline values: CDR1 SGHRS, CDR2 YFSETQ. CDR3 in DNA: TGCGCCAGCAGCTTGGGACAGGGGTTGACTAATGAAAAACTGTTTTTT. Translating gives CASSLGQGLTNEKLFF.

The V and J genes are TRBV4-1 and TRBJ1-1; 7 bases are shared with TRBD1. Germline lookup yields CDR1 MGHRA and CDR2 YSYEKL. V lost 3 bases and J lost 0; bases outside the gene matches: 7. This CDR3 spans 16 amino acids. CDR3 region: CASSHPGQIMNTEAFF. CDR3 sequence (DNA): TGCGCCAGCAGCCATCCGGGACAGATTATGAACACTGAAGCTTTCTTT.

Notes on this clone: Additional DNA sequences in this sample encode the identical CDR3. The CDR3 nucleotides read TGCAGCGTTGATACCGATACGCAGTATTTT. This codes for CSVDTDTQYF. This chain joins TRBV29-1 and TRBJ2-3; unclear D gene. Germline V CDR1 and CDR2: SQVTM, ANQGSEA. This CDR3 spans 10 amino acids. Trimming removed 3 bases at V and 6 bases at J, with 4 bases between.

The V gene is TRBV9, the J gene TRBJ2-7; D is uncertain. The V gene's germline CDR1 is SGDLS and CDR2 YYNGEE. The CDR3 is 15 residues long. V dropped 0 bases and J dropped 7 bases, with 17 bases sitting between them. CDR3 nucleotides: TGTGCCAGCAGCGTAGGTTTAGCTACCGGATCGGAGCAGTACTTC. Translating it yields CASSVGLATGSEQYF.